A single sample is the source of the 8 T cell receptor beta chains below, sequenced in a study of blood T cell repertoires in COVID-19. TCRdb keeps only in-frame clones here, not all; method: immunoSEQ multiplex PCR. Counted here are about 270,000 clones, under 90% occurring once; the ten biggest clones make up around 9.2%. The sample consisted of peripheral blood. These receptors came from a human donor in a cohort sampled during active COVID-19.

The genes are TRBV4-1 and TRBJ2-7, with unresolved D. Germline CDR1 MGHRA, CDR2 YSYEKL. The CDR3 extends over 15 amino acids. V lost 4 bases and J 7 bases, leaving 20 bases between the germline ends. The CDR3 coding sequence is TGCGCCAGCAGCCCGATTGCCTTTAGACATTCGGAGCAGTACTTC. Protein sequence: CASSPIAFRHSEQYF.

The chain combines TRBV15 with TRBJ2-1, with D perhaps TRBD2 (6 bases). This CDR3 spans 18 amino acids. Germline V gene data show CDR1 as LNHNV and CDR2 as YYDKDF (reference sequence). V was clipped by 1 base and J by 8 bases, with 24 bases between them. The CDR3 region has the DNA TGTGCCACCAGCAGAGGGGGATTAGCGGCGAGGTGGGGTGATGAGCAGTTCTTC. Protein product: CATSRGGLAARWGDEQFF.

This rearrangement joins TRBV27 to TRBJ1-1, with 7 bases that match TRBD1. The CDR3 has 15 residues. Trimming removed 8 bases from V and 3 bases from J; junction bases left unmatched: 12. CDR1 MNHEY and CDR2 SMNVEV come from the germline V gene (reference sequence). Here the CDR3 DNA reads TGTGCCAGCGGCGGCTCAATGCAGGGGGACACTGAAGCTTTCTTT. It translates to CASGGSMQGDTEAFF.

The chain has TRBV28 and TRBJ1-6; possibly TRBD1 for D (6 bases). Deletions cut 5 bases from V and 12 bases from J, with 17 bases between. The CDR3 has 14 amino acids. Germline CDR1 is MDHEN and CDR2 is SYDVKM. CDR3 protein: CASSPLGQLEPLHF. For the CDR3, the DNA is TGTGCCAGCAGTCCACTTGGACAGCTCGAACCCCTCCACTTT.

A few counts support this clone. V usage is TRBV6-2 or TRBV6-3 and J usage is TRBJ2-7; D call uncertain. Germline-derived CDR1 and CDR2 are MNHEY and SVGEGT. CDR3 length: 13 amino acids. Trimming cost V 4 bases and J 0 bases, with 7 bases left between them. CDR3 sequence: CASSSYSSYEQYF. The DNA for the CDR3 is TGTGCCAGCAGTTCCTATAGCTCCTACGAGCAGTACTTC.

The CDR3 DNA is TGTGCCAGCAGCTTAGCGGGCAGAAACACAGATACGCAGTATTTT. It encodes CASSLAGRNTDTQYF. The rearrangement joins TRBV7-2 to TRBJ2-3; the D is unclear. There are 15 residues in the CDR3. V lost 0 bases to trimming and J lost 2 bases, with 9 bases between them. The germline CDR1 and CDR2 sequences are SGHTA and FQGNSA.

The chain employs TRBV4-2 and TRBJ2-2, with D unclear. The CDR3 loop spans 15 amino acids. The germline V and J ends were trimmed by 1 base and 2 bases, with 8 bases remaining between them. From germline, CDR1 is LGHNA and CDR2 YNFKEQ. The chain's CDR3 is CASSQASQNTGELFF. The CDR3 DNA sequence: TGTGCCAGCAGCCAAGCCAGTCAAAACACCGGGGAGCTGTTTTTT.

The chain links TRBV7-3 to TRBJ2-1, with D uncertain. V lost 10 bases and J 5 bases, leaving 18 bases between the germline ends. This CDR3 contains 14 residues. Germline V gives CDR1 SGHTA, CDR2 FQGTGA. The CDR3 DNA follows: TGTGCCACCTCACCTGGGCACTCTAACAATGAGCAGTTCTTC. This codes for CATSPGHSNNEQFF.